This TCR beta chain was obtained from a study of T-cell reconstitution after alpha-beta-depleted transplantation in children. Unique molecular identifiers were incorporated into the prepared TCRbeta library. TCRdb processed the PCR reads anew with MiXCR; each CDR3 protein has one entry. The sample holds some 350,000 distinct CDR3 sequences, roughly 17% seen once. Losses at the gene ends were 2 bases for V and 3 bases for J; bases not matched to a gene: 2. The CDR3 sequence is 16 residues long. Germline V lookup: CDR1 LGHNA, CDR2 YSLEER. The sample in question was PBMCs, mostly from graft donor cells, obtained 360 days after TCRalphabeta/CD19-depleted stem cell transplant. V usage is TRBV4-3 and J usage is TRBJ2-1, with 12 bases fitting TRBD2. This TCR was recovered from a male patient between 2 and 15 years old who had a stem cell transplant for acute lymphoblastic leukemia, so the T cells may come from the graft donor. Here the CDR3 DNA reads TGCGCCAGCAGCCAACTGACTAGCGGGAGCTACAATGAGCAGTTCTTC. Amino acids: CASSQLTSGSYNEQFF.